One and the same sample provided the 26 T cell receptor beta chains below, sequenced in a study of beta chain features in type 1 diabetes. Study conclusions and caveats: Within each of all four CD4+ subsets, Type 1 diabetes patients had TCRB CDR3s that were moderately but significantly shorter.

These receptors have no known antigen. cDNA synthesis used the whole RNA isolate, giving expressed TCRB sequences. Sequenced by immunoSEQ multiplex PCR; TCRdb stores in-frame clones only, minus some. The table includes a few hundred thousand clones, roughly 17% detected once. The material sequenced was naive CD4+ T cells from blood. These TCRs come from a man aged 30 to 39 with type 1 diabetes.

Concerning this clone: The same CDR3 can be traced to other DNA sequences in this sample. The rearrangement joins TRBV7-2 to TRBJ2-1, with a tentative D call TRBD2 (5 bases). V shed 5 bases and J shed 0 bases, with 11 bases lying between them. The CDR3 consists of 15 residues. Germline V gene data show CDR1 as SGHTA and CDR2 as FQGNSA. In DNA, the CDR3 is TGTGCCAGCAGCCCCCCTGGGAGCTCCTACAATGAGCAGTTCTTC. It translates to CASSPPGSSYNEQFF.

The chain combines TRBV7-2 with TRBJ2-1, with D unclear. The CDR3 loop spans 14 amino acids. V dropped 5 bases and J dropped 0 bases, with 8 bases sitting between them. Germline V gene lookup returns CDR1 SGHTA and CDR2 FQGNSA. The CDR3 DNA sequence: TGTGCCAGCAGCCGCCAAAGCTCCTACAATGAGCAGTTCTTC. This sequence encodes CASSRQSSYNEQFF.

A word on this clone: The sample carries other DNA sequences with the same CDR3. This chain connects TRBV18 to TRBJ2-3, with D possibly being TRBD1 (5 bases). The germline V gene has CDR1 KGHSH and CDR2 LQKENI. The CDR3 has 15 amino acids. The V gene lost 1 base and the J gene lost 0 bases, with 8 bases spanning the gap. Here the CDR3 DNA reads TGTGCCAGCTCACCACGTGCAGGGAGCACAGATACGCAGTATTTT. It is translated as CASSPRAGSTDTQYF.

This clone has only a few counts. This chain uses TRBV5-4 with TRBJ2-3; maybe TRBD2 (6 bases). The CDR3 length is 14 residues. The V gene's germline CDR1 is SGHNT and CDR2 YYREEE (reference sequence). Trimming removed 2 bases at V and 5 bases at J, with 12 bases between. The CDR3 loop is CASSLAEGGDTQYF. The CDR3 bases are TGTGCCAGCAGCTTAGCGGAGGGCGGAGATACGCAGTATTTT. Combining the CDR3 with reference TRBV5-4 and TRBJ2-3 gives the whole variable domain ETGVTQSPTHLIKTRGQQVTLRCSSQSGHNTVSWYQQALGQGPQFIFQYYREEENGRGNFPPRFSGLQFPNYSSELNVNALELDDSALYLCASSLAEGGDTQYFGPGTRLTVL.

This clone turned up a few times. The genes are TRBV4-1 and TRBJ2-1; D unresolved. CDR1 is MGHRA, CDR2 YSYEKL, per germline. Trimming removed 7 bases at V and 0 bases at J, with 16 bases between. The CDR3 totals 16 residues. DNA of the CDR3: TGCGCCAGCACCCTCGCTGGCGATAGCTCCTACAATGAGCAGTTCTTC. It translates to CASTLAGDSSYNEQFF.

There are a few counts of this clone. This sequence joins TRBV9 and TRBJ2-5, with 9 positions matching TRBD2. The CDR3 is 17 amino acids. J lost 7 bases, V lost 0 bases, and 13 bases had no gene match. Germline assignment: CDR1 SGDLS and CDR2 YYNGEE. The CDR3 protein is CASSVATVVAGEGTQYF. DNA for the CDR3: TGTGCCAGCAGCGTAGCGACAGTCGTAGCGGGAGAGGGGACCCAGTACTTC.

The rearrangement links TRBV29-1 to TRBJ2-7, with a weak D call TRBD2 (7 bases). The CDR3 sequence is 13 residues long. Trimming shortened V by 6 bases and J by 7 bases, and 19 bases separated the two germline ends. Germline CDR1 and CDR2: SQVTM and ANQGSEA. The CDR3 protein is CSVLQGGLGEQYF. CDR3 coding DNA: TGCAGCGTCCTACAGGGAGGGCTCGGGGAGCAGTACTTC.

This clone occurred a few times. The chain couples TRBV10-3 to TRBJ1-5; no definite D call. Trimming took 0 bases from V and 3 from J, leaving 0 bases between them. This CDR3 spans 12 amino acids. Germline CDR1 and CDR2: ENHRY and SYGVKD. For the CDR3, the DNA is TGTGCCATCAGTGAGTCCAATCAGCCCCAGCATTTT. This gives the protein CAISESNQPQHF.

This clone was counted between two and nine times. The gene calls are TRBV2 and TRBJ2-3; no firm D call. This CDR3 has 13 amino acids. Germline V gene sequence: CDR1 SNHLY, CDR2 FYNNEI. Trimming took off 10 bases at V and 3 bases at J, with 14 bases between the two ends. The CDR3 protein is CATPGYGTDTQYF. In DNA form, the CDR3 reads TGTGCCACCCCTGGATACGGGACAGATACGCAGTATTTT.

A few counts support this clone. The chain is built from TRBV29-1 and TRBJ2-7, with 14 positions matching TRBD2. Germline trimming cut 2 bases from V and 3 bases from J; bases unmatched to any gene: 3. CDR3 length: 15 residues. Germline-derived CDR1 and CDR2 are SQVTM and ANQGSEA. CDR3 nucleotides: TGCAGCGTTGAACCAGGACTAGCGGGAGGCTACGAGCAGTACTTC. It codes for CSVEPGLAGGYEQYF.

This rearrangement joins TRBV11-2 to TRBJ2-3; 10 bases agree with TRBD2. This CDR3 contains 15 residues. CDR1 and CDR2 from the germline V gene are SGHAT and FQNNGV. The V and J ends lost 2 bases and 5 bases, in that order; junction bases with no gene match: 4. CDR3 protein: CASSLISGRVDTQYF. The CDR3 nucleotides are TGTGCCAGCAGCTTAATAAGCGGGAGGGTAGATACGCAGTATTTT. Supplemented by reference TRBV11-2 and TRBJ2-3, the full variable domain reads EAGVAQSPRYKIIEKRQSVAFWCNPISGHATLYWYQQILGQGPKLLIQFQNNGVVDDSQLPKDRFSAERLKGVDSTLKIQPAKLEDSAVYLCASSLISGRVDTQYFGPGTRLTVL.

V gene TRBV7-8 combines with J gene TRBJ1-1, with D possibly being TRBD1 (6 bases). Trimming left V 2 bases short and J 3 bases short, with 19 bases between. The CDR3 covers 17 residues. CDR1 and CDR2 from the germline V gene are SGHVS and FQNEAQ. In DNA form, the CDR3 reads TGTGCCAGCAGCTTATACGGCAGGGGATTAGAGGACACTGAAGCTTTCTTT. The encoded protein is CASSLYGRGLEDTEAFF. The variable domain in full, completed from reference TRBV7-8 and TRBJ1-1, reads GAGVSQSPRYKVAKRGQDVALRCDPISGHVSLFWYQQALGQGPEFLTYFQNEAQLDKSGLPSDRFFAERPEGSVSTLKIQRTQQEDSAVYLCASSLYGRGLEDTEAFFGQGTRLTVV.

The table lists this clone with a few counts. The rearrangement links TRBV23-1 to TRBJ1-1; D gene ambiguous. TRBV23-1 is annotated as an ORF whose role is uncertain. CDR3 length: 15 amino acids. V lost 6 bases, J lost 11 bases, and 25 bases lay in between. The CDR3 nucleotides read TGCGCCAGCAGCCCTTCCGCCCTGGACGATAGGGCGGCTTTCTTT. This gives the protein CASSPSALDDRAAFF.

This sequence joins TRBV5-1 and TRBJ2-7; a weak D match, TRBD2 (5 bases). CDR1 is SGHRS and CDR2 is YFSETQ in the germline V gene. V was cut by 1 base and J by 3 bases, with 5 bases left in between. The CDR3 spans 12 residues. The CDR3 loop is CASSLTSYEQYF. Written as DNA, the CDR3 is TGCGCCAGCAGCTTGACTAGCTACGAGCAGTACTTC.

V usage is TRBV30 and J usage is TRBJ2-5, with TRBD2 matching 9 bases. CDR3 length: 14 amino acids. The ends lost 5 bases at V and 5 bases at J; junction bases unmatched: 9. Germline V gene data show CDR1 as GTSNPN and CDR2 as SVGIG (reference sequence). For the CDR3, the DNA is TGTGCCTGGGCCCCGGGACTAGCCGGGGAGACCCAGTACTTC. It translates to CAWAPGLAGETQYF.

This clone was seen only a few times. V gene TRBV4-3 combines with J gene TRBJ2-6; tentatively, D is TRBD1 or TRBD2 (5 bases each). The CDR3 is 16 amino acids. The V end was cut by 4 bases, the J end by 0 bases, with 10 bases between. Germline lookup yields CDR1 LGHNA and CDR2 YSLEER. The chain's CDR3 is CASSRGPNSGANVLTF. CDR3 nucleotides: TGCGCCAGCAGCCGGGGACCGAACTCTGGGGCCAACGTCCTGACTTTC.

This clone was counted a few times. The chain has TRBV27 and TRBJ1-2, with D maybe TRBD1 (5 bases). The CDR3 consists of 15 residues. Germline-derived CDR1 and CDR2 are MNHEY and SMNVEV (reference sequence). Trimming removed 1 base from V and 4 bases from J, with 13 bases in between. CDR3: CASSLLGGRGYGYTF. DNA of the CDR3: TGTGCCAGCAGTTTATTGGGGGGAAGAGGCTATGGCTACACCTTC.

The CDR3 is CAWRGTGVDIQYF. In DNA, the CDR3 is TGTGCCTGGAGGGGGACAGGGGTGGACATTCAGTACTTC. The gene calls are TRBV30 and TRBJ2-4; 10 bases fit TRBD1. CDR3 size: 13 residues. Unmatched junction bases numbered 4, after V lost 3 bases and J lost 8 bases. Looked up from germline, CDR1 is GTSNPN and CDR2 is SVGIG (reference sequence). The complete variable domain, with remaining parts taken from reference TRBV30 and TRBJ2-4, reads SQTIHQWPATLVQPVGSPLSLECTVEGTSNPNLYWYRQAAGRGLQLLFYSVGIGQISSEVPQNLSASRPQDRQFILSSKKLLLSDSGFYLCAWRGTGVDIQYFGAGTRLSVL.

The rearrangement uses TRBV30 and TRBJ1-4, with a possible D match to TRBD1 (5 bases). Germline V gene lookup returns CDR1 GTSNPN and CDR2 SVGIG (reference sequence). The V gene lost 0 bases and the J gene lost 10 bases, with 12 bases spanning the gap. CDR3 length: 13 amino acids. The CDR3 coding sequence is TGTGCCTGGAGTGTAGGAGGGGCGGTAAAACTGTTTTTT. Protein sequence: CAWSVGGAVKLFF.

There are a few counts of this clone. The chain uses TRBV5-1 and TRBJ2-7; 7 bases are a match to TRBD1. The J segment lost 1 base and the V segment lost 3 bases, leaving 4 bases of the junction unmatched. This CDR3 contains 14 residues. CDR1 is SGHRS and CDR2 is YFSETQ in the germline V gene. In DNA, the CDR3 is TGCGCCAGCAGCTCCTCGACAGGGTCCTACGAGCAGTACTTC. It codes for CASSSSTGSYEQYF.

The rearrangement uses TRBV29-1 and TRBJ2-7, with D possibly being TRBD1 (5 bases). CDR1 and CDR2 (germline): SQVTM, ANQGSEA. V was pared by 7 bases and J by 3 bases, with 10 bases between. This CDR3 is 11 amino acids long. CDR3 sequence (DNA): TGCAGCGCGACAGTGATCTACGAGCAGTACTTC. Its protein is CSATVIYEQYF.

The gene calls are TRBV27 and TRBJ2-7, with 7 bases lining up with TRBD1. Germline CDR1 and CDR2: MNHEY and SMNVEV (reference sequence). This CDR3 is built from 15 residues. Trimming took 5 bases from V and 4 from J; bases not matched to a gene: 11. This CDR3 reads CASSQKTGSPYEQYF. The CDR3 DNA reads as TGTGCCAGCAGTCAGAAGACAGGGAGCCCTTACGAGCAGTACTTC.

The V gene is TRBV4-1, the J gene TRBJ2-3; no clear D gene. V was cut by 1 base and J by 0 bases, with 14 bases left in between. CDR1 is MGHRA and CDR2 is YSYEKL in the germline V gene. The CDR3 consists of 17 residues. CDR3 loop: CASSQAEVAASTDTQYF. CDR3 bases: TGCGCCAGCAGCCAAGCAGAAGTGGCAGCCAGCACAGATACGCAGTATTTT.

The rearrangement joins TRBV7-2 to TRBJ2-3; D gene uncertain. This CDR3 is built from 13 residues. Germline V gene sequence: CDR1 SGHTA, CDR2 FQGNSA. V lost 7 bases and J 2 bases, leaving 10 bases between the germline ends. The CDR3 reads CASMDRVTDTQYF. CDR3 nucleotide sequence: TGTGCCAGCATGGATAGAGTCACAGATACGCAGTATTTT.

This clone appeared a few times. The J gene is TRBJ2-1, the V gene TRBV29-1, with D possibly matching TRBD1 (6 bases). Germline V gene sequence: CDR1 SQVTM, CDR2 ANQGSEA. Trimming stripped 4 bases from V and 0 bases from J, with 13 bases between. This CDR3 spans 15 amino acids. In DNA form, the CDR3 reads TGCAGCGTTGCTCGGGACACGAGCTCCTACAATGAGCAGTTCTTC. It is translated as CSVARDTSSYNEQFF.

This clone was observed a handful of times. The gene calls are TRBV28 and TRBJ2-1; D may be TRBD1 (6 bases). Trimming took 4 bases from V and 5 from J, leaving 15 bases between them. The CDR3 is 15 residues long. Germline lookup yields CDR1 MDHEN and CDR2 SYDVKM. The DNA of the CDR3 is TGTGCCAGCAGTTCCTTCGTACAGGGAAACAATGAGCAGTTCTTC. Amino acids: CASSSFVQGNNEQFF.